These 18 T cell receptor beta chains originate from one sample sequenced in a study of blood T cell repertoires in COVID-19 (dated by TCRdb to the early 2020s). Library generation was performed with the immunoSEQ multiplex PCR assay. TCRdb obtained this table from immuneACCESS and retained in-frame rearrangements with V and J assigned. These tables miss some clones; where compared with another copy, unresolved V genes account for less than half of the shortfall, and the remainder is unexplained. The sample records under 400,000 clones, 90% of which are singletons. 6.5% to 7% of the sample lies in the top ten. Sequencing was carried out using peripheral blood. The receptors shown here come from a man younger than 35 with active or convalescent COVID-19.

The chain joins TRBV7-8 to TRBJ2-7, with 9 bases aligning to TRBD1. CDR3 length equals 13 residues. Per the germline V gene, CDR1 is SGHVS and CDR2 is FQNEAQ. Trimming took 11 bases from V and 3 from J; bases not matched to a gene: 8. The CDR3 spells CAATDRGGYEQYF. As DNA, the CDR3 is TGTGCCGCCACCGACAGGGGGGGCTACGAGCAGTACTTC.

This clone is a singleton in its sample. This chain connects TRBV10-2 to TRBJ2-1, with 11 bases lining up with TRBD1. J lost 7 bases, V lost 8 bases, and 7 bases had no gene match. Germline V gene data show CDR1 as WSHSY and CDR2 as SAAADI. The CDR3 has 14 amino acids. This chain's CDR3 is CASEGQGAGNEQFF. The DNA for the CDR3 is TGCGCCAGCGAAGGACAGGGGGCTGGTAATGAGCAGTTCTTC.

This clone was seen once. The chain uses TRBV19 and TRBJ1-4; 9 bases align to TRBD1. Germline values: CDR1 LNHDA, CDR2 SQIVND (reference sequence). The trim removed 3 bases at V and 7 bases at J, leaving 6 bases unmatched. The CDR3 extends over 15 amino acids. The CDR3 DNA reads as TGTGCCAGTAGTATCTTGACAGGGGGAAGTGAAAAACTGTTTTTT. Encoded protein: CASSILTGGSEKLFF.

The chain employs TRBV10-3 and TRBJ2-7, with 10 bases matching TRBD1. Germline trimming cut 10 bases from V and 2 bases from J; bases unmatched to any gene: 8. Germline CDR1 reads ENHRY; CDR2 reads SYGVKD. The CDR3 has 14 residues. CDR3 protein: CATHFGTGAYEQYF. In nucleotides, the CDR3 is TGTGCCACCCATTTCGGGACAGGGGCCTACGAGCAGTACTTC.

A single count supports this clone. The chain employs TRBV12-3 or TRBV12-4 and TRBJ2-7, with D possibly being TRBD1 (5 bases). The V end was cut by 4 bases, the J end by 3 bases, with 7 bases between. The CDR3 has 12 amino acids. CDR3 amino acids: CASSWTLYEQYF. The CDR3 DNA follows: TGTGCCAGCAGTTGGACACTCTACGAGCAGTACTTC.

The J gene is TRBJ2-7, the V gene TRBV19, with 7 bases matching TRBD2. Per the germline V gene, CDR1 is LNHDA and CDR2 is SQIVND (reference sequence). Germline trimming cut 3 bases from V and 2 bases from J; bases unmatched to any gene: 13. This CDR3 has 17 residues. CDR3: CASSIAVGASGPYEQYF. In nucleotides, the CDR3 is TGTGCCAGTAGTATCGCCGTTGGGGCTAGCGGTCCCTACGAGCAGTACTTC.

The genes are TRBV19 and TRBJ2-1, with 8 bases fitting TRBD2. The CDR3 extends over 19 amino acids. With 7 bases clipped from V and 5 bases from J, the junction kept 22 bases outside the gene matches. Germline V CDR1 and CDR2: LNHDA, SQIVND (reference sequence). The CDR3 protein is CASTARRRVLAGGNNEQFF. The CDR3 coding sequence is TGTGCCAGTACCGCGAGGAGGAGGGTCCTAGCGGGCGGTAACAATGAGCAGTTCTTC.

CDR3 sequence reads: CASRTPTGYNSPLHF. In nucleotides, the CDR3 is TGCGCCAGCAGAACGCCTACAGGGTATAATTCACCCCTCCACTTT. This rearrangement joins TRBV4-1 to TRBJ1-6; D is possibly TRBD1 (6 bases). The CDR3 has 15 residues. V dropped 6 bases and J dropped 4 bases, with 13 bases sitting between them. In germline, CDR1 is MGHRA, CDR2 YSYEKL.

V and J are TRBV28 and TRBJ1-4; 10 nucleotides line up with TRBD1. After removal of 3 bases from V and 6 bases from J, the junction contained 7 bases not matched to a gene. Germline V gene lookup returns CDR1 MDHEN and CDR2 SYDVKM. This CDR3 is 16 amino acids long. CDR3 in amino acids: CASSLLPGTGDEKLFF. DNA for the CDR3: TGTGCCAGCAGTTTGTTACCCGGGACAGGGGATGAAAAACTGTTTTTT.

The chain links TRBV3-1 (or the pseudogene TRBV3-2) to TRBJ1-1; 7 bases are shared with TRBD1. Germline V gene data show CDR1 as LGHDT and CDR2 as YNNKEL (reference sequence). This CDR3 is 12 amino acids long. The V segment lost 6 bases and the J segment 6 bases; nucleotides outside the gene matches: 4. The DNA for the CDR3 is TGTGCCAGCAGTAGAGACAGGGCTGAAGCTTTCTTT. Amino acid sequence: CASSRDRAEAFF.

The V call is TRBV4-3, the J call TRBJ1-2, with D tentatively TRBD1 (5 bases). This CDR3 is built from 17 residues. Deletions cut 1 base from V and 0 bases from J, with 15 bases between. Germline CDR1 is LGHNA and CDR2 is YSLEER. CDR3 sequence reads: CASSQVSQGASNYGYTF. The DNA for the CDR3 is TGCGCCAGCAGCCAAGTCTCTCAAGGGGCTTCTAACTATGGCTACACCTTC.

The chain couples TRBV14 to TRBJ2-7; perhaps TRBD1 as D (5 bases). The CDR3 length is 15 residues. The germline CDR1 and CDR2 sequences are SGHDN and FVKESK. V was cut by 1 base and J by 4 bases, with 14 bases left in between. CDR3 bases: TGTGCCAGCAGCCAAGGATCAGGGTTCGGGTACGAGCAGTACTTC. Translating gives CASSQGSGFGYEQYF. Drawing the rest from reference TRBV14 and TRBJ2-7, the complete variable domain is EAGVTQFPSHSVIEKGQTVTLRCDPISGHDNLYWYRRVMGKEIKFLLHFVKESKQDESGMPNNRFLAERTGGTYSTLKVQPAELEDSGVYFCASSQGSGFGYEQYFGPGTRLTVT.

This clone was seen only a few times. The rearrangement links TRBV6-6 to TRBJ1-5; D unclear. Per the germline V gene, CDR1 is MNHNY and CDR2 is SVGAGI (reference sequence). The V end lost 0 bases, the J end lost 7 bases, and 7 bases lay between the germline ends. The CDR3 extends over 13 amino acids. The CDR3 sequence: CASSYSTQQPQHF. CDR3 in DNA: TGTGCCAGCAGTTACTCGACTCAGCAGCCCCAGCATTTT.

This chain connects TRBV7-2 to TRBJ1-6; D remains ambiguous. Between the trimmed V and J ends, which lost 6 bases and 5 bases, there was a span of 17 bases. The V gene's germline CDR1 is SGHTA and CDR2 FQGNSA. The CDR3 is 16 residues long. CDR3 loop: CASSFQAGVNNSPLHF. For the CDR3, the DNA is TGTGCCAGCAGTTTTCAAGCCGGGGTTAATAATTCACCCCTCCACTTT.

The gene calls are TRBV5-4 and TRBJ2-1, with 7 nucleotides matching TRBD2. The CDR3 contains 16 residues. The V gene end was trimmed by 0 bases and the J gene end by 3 bases; junction bases not matched to a gene: 6. The germline gives CDR1 SGHNT, CDR2 YYREEE (reference sequence). The CDR3 loop is CASSLARAGVYNEQFF. Here the CDR3 DNA reads TGTGCCAGCAGCTTGGCCCGGGCGGGAGTCTACAATGAGCAGTTCTTC.

J is TRBJ1-5 and V is TRBV5-3; the match to TRBD1 covers 7 bases. TRBV5-3 is recorded as an ORF, its role being uncertain. Trimming at V came to 8 bases and at J to 0 bases, leaving 5 bases not matched to a gene. This CDR3 region has 14 residues. CDR3 sequence (DNA): TGTGCCAGGCAGGGGGGAGGTAGCAATCAGCCCCAGCATTTT. This gives the protein CARQGGGSNQPQHF.

The V and J genes are TRBV5-5 and TRBJ1-5; possible D gene TRBD1, 6 bases. Per the germline V gene, CDR1 is SGHKS and CDR2 is YYEKEE (reference sequence). V lost 0 bases, J lost 7 bases, and 17 bases lay in between. There are 16 residues in the CDR3. The CDR3 is CASSLESGVTGQPQHF. The CDR3 DNA reads TGTGCCAGCAGCTTGGAGTCAGGGGTAACTGGCCAGCCCCAGCATTTT.

A single count supports this clone. This rearrangement joins TRBV7-2 to TRBJ2-7, with 13 bases that match TRBD2. The CDR3 is made up of 17 amino acids. Germline CDR1 reads SGHTA; CDR2 reads FQGNSA. V dropped 4 bases and J dropped 5; count of bases not matched to a gene: 11. The CDR3: CASSSKRTSGSPNEQYF. In DNA, the CDR3 is TGTGCCAGCAGCTCGAAAAGGACTAGCGGGAGTCCGAACGAGCAGTACTTC.